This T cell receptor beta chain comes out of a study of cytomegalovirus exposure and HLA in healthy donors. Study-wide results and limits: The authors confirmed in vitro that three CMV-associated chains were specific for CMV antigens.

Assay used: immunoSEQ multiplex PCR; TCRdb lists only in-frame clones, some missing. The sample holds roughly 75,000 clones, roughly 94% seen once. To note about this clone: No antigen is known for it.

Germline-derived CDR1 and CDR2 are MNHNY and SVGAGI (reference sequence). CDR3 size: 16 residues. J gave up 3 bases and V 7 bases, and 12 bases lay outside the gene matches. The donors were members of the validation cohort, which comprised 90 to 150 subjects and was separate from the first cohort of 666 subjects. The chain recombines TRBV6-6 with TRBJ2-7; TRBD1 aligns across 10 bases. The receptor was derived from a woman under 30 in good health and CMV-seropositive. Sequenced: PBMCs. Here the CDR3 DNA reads TGTGCCAGCACCGAACCGGGGGGACAGGGGATCTACGAGCAGTACTTC. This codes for CASTEPGGQGIYEQYF.